This T cell receptor beta chain was captured by sequencing in a study of graft-versus-host responses after intestinal transplantation. Study in general: Multivisceral, liver-intestinal, or isolated intestinal grafts went to recipients. All recipients got anti-thymocyte globulin induction, then tacrolimus and steroids for 3 to 4 years.

Details on this clone: Its antigen is undetermined.

The CDR3 is 12 residues long. Trimming stripped 7 bases from V and 2 bases from J, with 9 bases between. CDR1 and CDR2 from the germline V gene are WSHSY and SAAADI. Produced via immunoSEQ multiplex PCR; TCRdb's table is partial and in-frame only. The sample holds tens of thousands of clones, approximately 94% seen once. Overall study findings and caveats: Where graft-donor T cell macrochimerism was present, patients had high graft-versus-host to host-versus-graft clonal ratios in allografts.

The J gene is TRBJ2-7, the V gene TRBV10-2, with D unclear. This sample comprised unstimulated CD8+ T cells sorted from spleen or lymph node cells, obtained before intestinal transplant. The sequence derives from a human donor who received an intestinal transplant. The CDR3 is CASTGGAYEQYF. CDR3 bases: TGCGCCAGCACCGGCGGAGCCTACGAGCAGTACTTC.